This T cell receptor (beta chain) was identified in a study of spatial heterogeneity in lung cancer. Every molecule of TCR cDNA had its own unique molecular identifier. TCRdb analysed the 5' RACE reads with MiXCR anew, one entry per CDR3 protein. The sample contains about 24,000 distinct CDR3 sequences, around 9.2% of which appear only once. Study findings and constraints: The number of expanded tumor alpha and beta chains correlated with mutation number.

On this clonotype: Its antigen is not known.

Trimming pared 3 bases from V and 8 bases from J, leaving 17 bases between. The CDR3 has 15 residues. Germline CDR1 reads SGHRS; CDR2 reads YFSETQ. Time point meaning: sample taken at primary tumor resection. The authors sequenced whole RNA from tumor, nontumor lung or frozen PBMC without sorting. The specimen comprised lung tumor tissue, sampled at surgery. The rearrangement uses TRBV5-1 and TRBJ1-4; D uncertain. The receptor was isolated from a male donor with early-stage non-small cell lung cancer. CDR3 region: CASSSGDRLREKLFF. In nucleotides, the CDR3 is TGCGCCAGCAGCTCGGGCGACCGGTTGAGGGAAAAACTGTTTTTT.